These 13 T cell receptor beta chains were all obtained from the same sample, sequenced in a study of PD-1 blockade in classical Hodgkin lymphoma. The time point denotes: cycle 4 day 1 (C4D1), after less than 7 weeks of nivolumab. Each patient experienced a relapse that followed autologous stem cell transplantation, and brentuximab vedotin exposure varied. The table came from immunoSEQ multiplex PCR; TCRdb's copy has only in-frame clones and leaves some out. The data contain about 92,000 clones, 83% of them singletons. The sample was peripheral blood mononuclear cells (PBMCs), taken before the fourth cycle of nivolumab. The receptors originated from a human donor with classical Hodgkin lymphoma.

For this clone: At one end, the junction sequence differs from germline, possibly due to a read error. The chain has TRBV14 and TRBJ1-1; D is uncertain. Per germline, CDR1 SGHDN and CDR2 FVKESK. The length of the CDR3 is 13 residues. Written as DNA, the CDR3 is TGTGCCAGCAGTCAAGCCCCGCACACTGAAGCTTTCTTT. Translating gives CASSQAPHTEAFF.

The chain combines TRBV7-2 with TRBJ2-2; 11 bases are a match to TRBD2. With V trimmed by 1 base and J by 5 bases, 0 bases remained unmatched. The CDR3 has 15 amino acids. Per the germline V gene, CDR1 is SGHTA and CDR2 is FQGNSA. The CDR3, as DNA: TGTGCCAGCAGCTTAGGACTAGCGGGAACCGGGGAGCTGTTTTTT. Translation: CASSLGLAGTGELFF.

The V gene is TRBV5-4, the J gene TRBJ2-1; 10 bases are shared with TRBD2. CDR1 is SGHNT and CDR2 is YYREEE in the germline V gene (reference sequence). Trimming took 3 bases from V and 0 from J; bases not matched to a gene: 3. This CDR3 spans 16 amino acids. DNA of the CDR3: TGTGCCAGCAGCTCGTCTAGCGGGAGCTCCTACAATGAGCAGTTCTTC. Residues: CASSSSSGSSYNEQFF. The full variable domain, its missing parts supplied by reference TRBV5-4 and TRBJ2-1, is ETGVTQSPTHLIKTRGQQVTLRCSSQSGHNTVSWYQQALGQGPQFIFQYYREEENGRGNFPPRFSGLQFPNYSSELNVNALELDDSALYLCASSSSSGSSYNEQFFGPGTRLTVL.

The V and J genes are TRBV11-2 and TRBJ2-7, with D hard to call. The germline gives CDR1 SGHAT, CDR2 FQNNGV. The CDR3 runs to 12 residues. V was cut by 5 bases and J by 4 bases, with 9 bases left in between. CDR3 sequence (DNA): TGTGCCAGCAGCCAATCAGAGTACGAGCAGTACTTC. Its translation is CASSQSEYEQYF.

The CDR3 DNA is TGTGCCAGCAAAGACACCCAACACTCTGGAAACACCATATATTTT. This gives the protein CASKDTQHSGNTIYF. V and J are TRBV6-5 and TRBJ1-3, with D uncertain. This CDR3 has 15 amino acids. The germline CDR1 and CDR2 sequences are MNHEY and SVGAGI. The V and J ends lost 7 bases and 0 bases respectively, with 13 bases between them.

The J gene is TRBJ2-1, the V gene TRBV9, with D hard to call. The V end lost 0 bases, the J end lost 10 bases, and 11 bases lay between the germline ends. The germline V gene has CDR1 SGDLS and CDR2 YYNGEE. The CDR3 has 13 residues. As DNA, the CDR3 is TGTGCCAGCAGCGTAGGGGTGGCCAGAGAGCAGTTCTTC. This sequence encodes CASSVGVAREQFF.

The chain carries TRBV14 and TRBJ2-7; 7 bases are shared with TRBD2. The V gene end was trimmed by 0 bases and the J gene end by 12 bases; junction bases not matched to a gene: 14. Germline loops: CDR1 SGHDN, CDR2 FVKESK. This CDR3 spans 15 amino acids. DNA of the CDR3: TGTGCCAGCAGCCAAGATGGTGGCGGGAGCACCTGGTCGTACTTC. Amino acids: CASSQDGGGSTWSYF.

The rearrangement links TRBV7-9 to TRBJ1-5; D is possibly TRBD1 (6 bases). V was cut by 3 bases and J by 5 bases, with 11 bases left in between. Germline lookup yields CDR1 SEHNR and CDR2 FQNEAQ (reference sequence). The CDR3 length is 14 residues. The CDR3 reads CASSLGGGDQPQHF. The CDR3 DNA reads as TGTGCCAGCAGCTTGGGAGGGGGGGATCAGCCCCAGCATTTT.

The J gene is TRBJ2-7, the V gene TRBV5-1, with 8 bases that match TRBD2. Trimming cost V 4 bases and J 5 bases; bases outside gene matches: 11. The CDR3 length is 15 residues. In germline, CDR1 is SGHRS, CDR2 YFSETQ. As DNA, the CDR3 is TGCGCCAGCAGCCCCGAAAGCGGGAGATTGAACGAGCAGTACTTC. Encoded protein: CASSPESGRLNEQYF.

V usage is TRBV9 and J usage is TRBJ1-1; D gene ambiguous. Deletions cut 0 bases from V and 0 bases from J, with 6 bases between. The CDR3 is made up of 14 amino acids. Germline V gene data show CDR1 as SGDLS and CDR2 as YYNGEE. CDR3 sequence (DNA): TGTGCCAGCAGCGTAGAGTCCATGAACACTGAAGCTTTCTTT. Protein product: CASSVESMNTEAFF.

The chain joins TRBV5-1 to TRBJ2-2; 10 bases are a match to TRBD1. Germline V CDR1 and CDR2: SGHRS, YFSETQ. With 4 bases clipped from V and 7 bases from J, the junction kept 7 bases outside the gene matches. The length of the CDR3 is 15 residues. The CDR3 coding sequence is TGCGCCAGCAGCCACGGACAGGGGGGGATCGGGGAGCTGTTTTTT. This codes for CASSHGQGGIGELFF.

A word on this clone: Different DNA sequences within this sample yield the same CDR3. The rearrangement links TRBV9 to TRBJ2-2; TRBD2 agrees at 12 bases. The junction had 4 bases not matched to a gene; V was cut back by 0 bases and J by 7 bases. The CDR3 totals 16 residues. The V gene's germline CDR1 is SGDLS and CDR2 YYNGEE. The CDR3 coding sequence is TGTGCCAGCAGCGTAGGACTAGCGGGAGTAAACGGGGAGCTGTTTTTT. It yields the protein CASSVGLAGVNGELFF.

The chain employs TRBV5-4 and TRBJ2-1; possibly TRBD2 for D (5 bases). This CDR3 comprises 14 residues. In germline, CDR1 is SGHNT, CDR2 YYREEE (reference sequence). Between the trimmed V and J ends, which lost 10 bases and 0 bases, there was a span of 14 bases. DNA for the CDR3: TGTGCCTTAGGCCGGGGTATCTCCTACAATGAGCAGTTCTTC. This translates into CALGRGISYNEQFF.